Below, 32 T cell receptor beta chains from the same sample are listed, as sequenced in a study of T cells in Graves' hyperthyroidism and ophthalmopathy. It was RNA transcripts that yielded the amplified TCR beta CDR3 regions. During a first-round RT-PCR of the TCR CDR3, the HTBI primer set was used. TCRdb recomputed calls from the multiplex PCR reads with MiXCR, one row per CDR3 protein. The profile covers a few hundred thousand distinct CDR3 sequences, with 46% appearing a single time and 7.5% to 8.5% taken by the ten largest. Sample: peripheral blood or thyroid tissue (not recorded which). These TCRs come from a young woman with Graves' hyperthyroidism.

In its sample, this clonotype was seen many times. The gene calls are TRBV2 and TRBJ1-1; D not resolved. The CDR3 covers 11 residues. Germline V lookup: CDR1 SNHLY, CDR2 FYNNEI. The CDR3 DNA reads as TGTGCACTACCCCGGTTGGGCGGCGCTTTCTTT. Translation gives CALPRLGGAFF.

DNA for the CDR3: TGTGCCAGCAGTTCGACGGGAGGGATCACAGATACGCAGTATTTT. Protein product: CASSSTGGITDTQYF. This chain links TRBV2 with TRBJ2-3; 8 positions agree with TRBD2. V shed 5 bases, J shed 2 bases, and the junction held 6 bases outside the gene matches. CDR3 size: 15 residues. Per germline, CDR1 SNHLY and CDR2 FYNNEI.

Many counts were recorded for this clonotype. The chain carries TRBV27 and TRBJ2-7; unclear D gene. The CDR3 length is 14 residues. V was clipped by 4 bases and J by 2 bases, with 12 bases between them. Germline V gene lookup returns CDR1 MNHEY and CDR2 SMNVEV (reference sequence). The CDR3 DNA is TGTGCCAGCAGTTCCCTTATTGGCCCCTACGAGCAGTACTTC. Translated: CASSSLIGPYEQYF.

V gene TRBV24-1 combines with J gene TRBJ2-6, with TRBD1 as a possible D gene (6 bases). Germline V gene sequence: CDR1 KGHDR, CDR2 SFDVKD. CDR3 length: 18 residues. V gave up 3 bases and J gave up 0 bases, with 14 bases separating them. CDR3 coding DNA: TGTGCCACCAGTGATCAGGGGAAGAGCATCTCTGGGGCCAACGTCCTGACTTTC. Translating gives CATSDQGKSISGANVLTF.

This clonotype was seen a few times. The V gene is TRBV30, the J gene TRBJ1-1; D gene ambiguous. Trimming shortened V by 2 bases and J by 2 bases, and 9 bases separated the two germline ends. Looked up from germline, CDR1 is GTSNPN and CDR2 is SVGIG (reference sequence). The CDR3 runs to 13 residues. The CDR3 spells CAWSIQINTEAFF. CDR3 DNA: TGTGCCTGGAGTATACAGATTAACACTGAAGCTTTCTTT.

As concerns this clonotype: A much more abundant neighbour one base away suggests this may be a read error. This chain joins TRBV10-3 and TRBJ1-5; D is uncertain. The CDR3 has 14 amino acids. Between the trimmed V and J ends, which lost 10 bases and 5 bases, there was a span of 18 bases. The V gene's germline CDR1 is ENHRY and CDR2 SYGVKD. CDR3 coding DNA: TGTGCCAGCAGCTCCAGGAAAACGTATCAGCCCCAGCATTTT. As protein: CASSSRKTYQPQHF.

The chain links TRBV29-1 to TRBJ1-2; TRBD1 agrees at 8 bases. The CDR3 contains 13 residues. The V segment lost 8 bases and the J segment 2 bases; nucleotides outside the gene matches: 7. Germline CDR1 reads SQVTM; CDR2 reads ANQGSEA. For the CDR3, the DNA is TGCAGCAGTAACAGGGGGATGAACTATGGCTACACCTTC. Protein: CSSNRGMNYGYTF. Based on the CDR3 plus reference TRBV29-1 and TRBJ1-2, the full variable domain is SAVISQKPSRDICQRGTSLTIQCQVDSQVTMMFWYRQQPGQSLTLIATANQGSEATYESGFVIDKFPISRPNLTFSTLTVSNMSPEDSSIYLCSSNRGMNYGYTFGSGTRLTVV.

This clonotype was counted only a few times. The J gene is TRBJ2-7, the V gene TRBV28, with TRBD2 matching 10 bases. J was trimmed by 2 bases and V by 3 bases; bases with no gene match: 4. From germline, CDR1 is MDHEN and CDR2 SYDVKM. This CDR3 region has 15 residues. Here the CDR3 DNA reads TGTGCCAGCAGTTTCTTCACTAGCGGGACCTACGAGCAGTACTTC. It is translated as CASSFFTSGTYEQYF.

CDR3 region: CATPPRTGEIYSNQPQHF. For the CDR3, the DNA is TGTGCCACCCCTCCTAGGACAGGGGAAATTTATAGCAATCAGCCCCAGCATTTT. The chain uses TRBV24-1 and TRBJ1-5, with 9 bases that match TRBD1. From germline, CDR1 is KGHDR and CDR2 SFDVKD. The V and J ends lost 9 bases and 0 bases, in that order; junction bases with no gene match: 14. The length of the CDR3 is 18 residues.

Remarks on this clonotype: A read error may explain this, as a much larger clone is one base away. This chain links TRBV19 with TRBJ2-7; D remains ambiguous. Per the germline V gene, CDR1 is LNHDA and CDR2 is SQIVND (reference sequence). CDR3 length equals 15 residues. CDR3: CASSIDQTAIYGQYF. CDR3 DNA sequence: TGTGCCAGTAGTATCGACCAAACCGCCATATACGGGCAGTACTTC.

This clonotype was detected ten times or more. The V call is TRBV11-2, the J call TRBJ1-3; a weak D match, TRBD1 (5 bases). Germline V lookup: CDR1 SGHAT, CDR2 FQNNGV. The germline V and J ends were trimmed by 5 bases and 0 bases, with 11 bases remaining between them. This CDR3 is 15 amino acids long. The DNA for the CDR3 is TGTGCCAGCAGCCCCGACAGTTACTCTGGAAACACCATATATTTT. Translation: CASSPDSYSGNTIYF.

A note on this clonotype: This sequence may be a read error, since a much larger clone differs from it by one base. Without the conserved terminal phenylalanine or tryptophan, this CDR3 likely stems from a read error. The gene calls are TRBV6-5 and TRBJ1-5; D remains ambiguous. Trimming removed 2 bases at V and 2 bases at J, with 13 bases between. Looked up from germline, CDR1 is MNHEY and CDR2 is SVGAGI. The CDR3 is 16 residues long. The CDR3 loop is CASSYPTDEGNQPQHL. The CDR3, as DNA: TGTGCCAGCAGTTACCCTACAGACGAGGGCAATCAGCCCCAGCATCTT.

The gene calls are TRBV3-1 and TRBJ2-6; D not certain. The CDR3 runs 16 residues. The ends were cut back, 3 bases at V and 0 bases at J, with 9 bases in the middle. The germline gives CDR1 LGHDT, CDR2 YNNKEL (reference sequence). The CDR3 reads CASSQDRHSGANVLTF. DNA of the CDR3: TGTGCCAGCAGCCAGGATCGACACTCTGGGGCCAACGTCCTGACTTTC.

Regarding this clonotype: One junction end does not reproduce the germline sequence, and a read error may be involved. This chain links TRBV19 with TRBJ2-2; D remains unclear. Germline CDR1 is LNHDA and CDR2 is SQIVND (reference sequence). The CDR3 runs 15 residues. CDR3 bases: TGTGCCCGTAGCACCCAAGCGACCCCCACCGGGGAGCTGTTTTTT. Translated, it gives CARSTQATPTGELFF.

This clonotype came up many times. The V and J genes are TRBV18 and TRBJ1-2; the D is unclear. Trimming took off 2 bases at V and 7 bases at J, with 5 bases between the two ends. The CDR3 extends over 11 amino acids. Germline CDR1 and CDR2: KGHSH and LQKENI. In DNA, the CDR3 is TGTGCCAGCTCACCAGGCGCTGGCTACACCTTC. Translation: CASSPGAGYTF.

This clonotype was observed at least ten times. V is TRBV24-1 and J is TRBJ2-1; no reliable D call. Looked up from germline, CDR1 is KGHDR and CDR2 is SFDVKD. Trimming stripped 5 bases from V and 4 bases from J, with 8 bases between. This CDR3 has 13 amino acids. The CDR3 nucleotides read TGTGCCACCAGTGTTTCGCTTTACAATGAGCAGTTCTTC. Translating it yields CATSVSLYNEQFF.

This clonotype was detected ten times or more. V gene TRBV7-9 combines with J gene TRBJ2-5; no reliable D call. Trimming pared 1 base from V and 0 bases from J, leaving 3 bases between. Germline V gene data show CDR1 as SEHNR and CDR2 as FQNEAQ (reference sequence). The CDR3 totals 13 residues. The CDR3 coding sequence is TGTGCCAGCAGCTTAGACAACCAAGAGACCCAGTACTTC. As protein: CASSLDNQETQYF.

As regards this clonotype: This clone may be a read error of a much larger clone one base away. J is TRBJ1-5 and V is TRBV6-1; D unclear. Germline V gene lookup returns CDR1 MNHNS and CDR2 SASEGT. CDR3 length: 15 residues. As DNA, the CDR3 is TGTGCCACCAGTGTAGATTTTATAAGCAATCAGCCCCAGCATTTT. It is translated as CATSVDFISNQPQHF.

This chain links TRBV7-2 with TRBJ1-1, with D possibly TRBD1 on 5 matching bases. Germline CDR1 is SGHTA and CDR2 is FQGNSA. The germline V and J ends were trimmed by 5 bases and 10 bases, with 17 bases remaining between them. This CDR3 has 13 residues. Here the CDR3 DNA reads TGTGCCAGCAGCCCCTCTGGGGGTAGTGGAGCTTTCTTT. It codes for CASSPSGGSGAFF.

Turning to this clonotype: One junction end disagrees with the germline gene, perhaps due to a read error. The chain joins TRBV12-3 or TRBV12-4 to TRBJ2-6; D remains ambiguous. The CDR3 spans 13 residues. CDR3 DNA sequence: TGTGCCAGCAGTTTATTTGGGGTCAACGTCCTGACTTTC. Its translation: CASSLFGVNVLTF.

At least ten counts were recorded for this clonotype. V gene TRBV18 combines with J gene TRBJ2-7; TRBD1 aligns across 9 bases. V shed 8 bases and J 2 bases; nucleotides not matched to a gene: 7. Germline CDR1 is KGHSH and CDR2 is LQKENI. The CDR3 is 14 amino acids. CDR3 in amino acids: CASSSGTGPYEQYF. The CDR3 DNA sequence: TGTGCCAGCAGTTCCGGGACAGGGCCCTACGAGCAGTACTTC.

J is TRBJ1-1 and V is TRBV5-1; TRBD1 matches at 7 bases. The CDR3 loop spans 14 amino acids. Trimming cost V 4 bases and J 7 bases; bases outside gene matches: 10. Germline CDR1 is SGHRS and CDR2 is YFSETQ. Written as DNA, the CDR3 is TGCGCCAGCAGCCTTACAGGGACAGTTGGTGAAGCTTTCTTT. This translates into CASSLTGTVGEAFF.

The J gene is TRBJ1-1, the V gene TRBV10-3; weak D call: TRBD1 (5 bases). The CDR3 sequence is 12 residues long. The V end was cut by 0 bases, the J end by 10 bases, with 9 bases between. Per the germline V gene, CDR1 is ENHRY and CDR2 is SYGVKD. CDR3 coding DNA: TGTGCCATCAGTGAGTCCGAAGGGGTAGCTTTCTTT. It codes for CAISESEGVAFF.

This clonotype was counted ten times or more. The chain is built from TRBV28 and TRBJ2-7; TRBD2 agrees at 7 bases. The CDR3 sequence is 14 residues long. Germline-derived CDR1 and CDR2 are MDHEN and SYDVKM. V dropped 4 bases and J dropped 3; count of bases not matched to a gene: 6. CDR3 sequence: CASSSIAGFYEQYF. DNA of the CDR3: TGTGCCAGCAGTTCCATAGCGGGTTTCTACGAGCAGTACTTC.

J is TRBJ1-2 and V is TRBV24-1, with 10 bases lining up with TRBD1. There are 17 residues in the CDR3. V shed 6 bases, J shed 4 bases, and the junction held 13 bases outside the gene matches. Germline V lookup: CDR1 KGHDR, CDR2 SFDVKD. The CDR3 loop reads CATSIRQGANDGYGYTF. CDR3 nucleotide sequence: TGTGCCACCAGTATTAGACAGGGGGCGAATGATGGCTATGGCTACACCTTC.

As DNA, the CDR3 is TGTGCCAGCACCGCCTTGGGGGTGGGCAAAAACATTCAGTACTTC. It codes for CASTALGVGKNIQYF. The chain couples TRBV7-9 to TRBJ2-7, with D possibly being TRBD1 or TRBD2 (5 bases each). The DNA end favors TRBJ2-4, so the J call may be wrong. Germline values: CDR1 SEHNR, CDR2 FQNEAQ (reference sequence). CDR3 length: 15 amino acids.

Many counts were recorded for this clonotype. J is TRBJ1-6 and V is TRBV20-1; TRBD1 matches at 7 bases. The CDR3 covers 14 residues. Per germline, CDR1 DFQATT and CDR2 SNEGSKA (reference sequence). Unmatched junction bases numbered 8, after V lost 6 bases and J lost 6 bases. The CDR3 bases are TGCAGTGCCCAAAGGACAGGAGCTAATTCACCCCTCCACTTT. Its protein is CSAQRTGANSPLHF.

The V gene is TRBV7-2, the J gene TRBJ2-7; D is possibly TRBD1 (5 bases). V was trimmed by 1 base and J by 5 bases, leaving 12 bases between them. This CDR3 has 14 amino acids. Germline V gene lookup returns CDR1 SGHTA and CDR2 FQGNSA. The CDR3 loop is CASSLGPGIHEQYF. CDR3 coding DNA: TGTGCCAGCAGCTTAGGACCAGGGATCCACGAGCAGTACTTC.

This clonotype has ten or more counts. The chain is built from TRBV25-1 and TRBJ1-2; no clear D. Germline loops: CDR1 MGHDK, CDR2 SYGVNS. V was shortened by 5 bases and J by 3 bases, with 13 bases between the two germline ends. The CDR3 extends over 14 amino acids. CDR3 protein: CASSRTGEDYGYTF. The CDR3, as DNA: TGTGCCAGCAGTAGAACCGGGGAAGACTATGGCTACACCTTC.

This clonotype was detected many times. The rearrangement joins TRBV19 to TRBJ2-7; TRBD1 or TRBD2 may be the D gene (5 bases each). CDR1 is LNHDA, CDR2 SQIVND, per germline (reference sequence). Trimming left V 10 bases short and J 7 bases short, with 17 bases between. The CDR3 contains 12 residues. As DNA, the CDR3 is TGTGCCATCTCGGGACCGTCTAAGGAGCAGTACTTC. Amino acids: CAISGPSKEQYF.

At least ten counts were recorded for this clonotype. The J gene is TRBJ2-7, the V gene TRBV19; the D call may be TRBD1 or TRBD2 (6 bases each). This CDR3 spans 14 amino acids. V was pared by 3 bases and J by 4 bases, with 13 bases between. Germline V gene lookup returns CDR1 LNHDA and CDR2 SQIVND (reference sequence). For the CDR3, the DNA is TGTGCCAGTAGTATTACGGGGGCAGTTTACGAGCAGTACTTC. Residues: CASSITGAVYEQYF.

This clonotype occurred many times. The rearrangement uses TRBV12-3 or TRBV12-4 and TRBJ2-2; a weak D match, TRBD2 (6 bases). The V end was cut by 6 bases, the J end by 4 bases, with 15 bases between. The CDR3 is 15 residues long. This CDR3 is CASSFGLASTGELFF. In DNA, the CDR3 is TGTGCCAGCAGCTTCGGCCTAGCGAGCACCGGGGAGCTGTTTTTT.